The clone carrying this T cell receptor beta chain appeared a few times. As yet, its antigen is unknown. Researchers prepared the TCRbeta library using unique molecular identifiers, the study reports. In TCRdb, the PCR reads were re-called with MiXCR into one record per CDR3 protein. The sample consists of hundreds of thousands of distinct CDR3 sequences, roughly 16% of them appearing once. The sample originates from a study of T-cell reconstitution after alpha-beta-depleted transplantation in children. Study-wide points: It was newly produced T cells that mostly accounted for T-cell counts and diversity one year after transplant. Surviving recipient T cells and thymic progenitors underlay high day-60 TCRbeta diversity in some patients.

The germline V and J ends were trimmed by 3 bases and 5 bases, with 10 bases remaining between them. This CDR3 contains 13 residues. Germline CDR1 reads ENHRY; CDR2 reads SYGVKD. Sequencing used PBMCs, mostly from graft donor cells, obtained 360 days after TCRalphabeta/CD19-depleted stem cell transplant. This chain joins TRBV10-3 and TRBJ1-2; D unresolved. The TCR comes from a male patient aged 10 to 17 who had a stem cell transplant for acute lymphoblastic leukemia, so the T cells may come from the graft donor. CDR3 sequence: CAISEGSGYGYTF. In DNA form, the CDR3 reads TGTGCCATCAGTGAAGGATCGGGGTATGGCTACACCTTC.